This T cell receptor (beta chain) emerged from a study of control samples from healthy donors and cancer patients. CDR1 is LGHNA and CDR2 is YNFKEQ in the germline V gene. This CDR3 has 14 residues. V was clipped by 3 bases and J by 3 bases, with 11 bases between them. The table came from immunoSEQ multiplex PCR; TCRdb's copy has only in-frame clones and leaves some out. The sample records 84,000 or so clones, 75% to 95% being singletons. The source of this sequence is a man aged 30 to 45 in good health. The sequencing input was blood. The V call is TRBV4-2, the J call TRBJ2-5, with D maybe TRBD2 (6 bases). The CDR3 sequence: CASSQLLAEETQYF. For the CDR3, the DNA is TGTGCCAGCAGCCAGTTACTAGCTGAAGAGACCCAGTACTTC.